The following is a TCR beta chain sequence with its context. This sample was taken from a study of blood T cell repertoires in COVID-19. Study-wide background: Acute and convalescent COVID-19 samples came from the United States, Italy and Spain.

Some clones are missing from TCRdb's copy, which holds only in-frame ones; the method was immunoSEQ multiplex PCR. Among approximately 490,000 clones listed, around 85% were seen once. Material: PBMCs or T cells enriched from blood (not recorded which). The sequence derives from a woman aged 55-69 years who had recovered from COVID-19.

The CDR3 reads CASSLGGTSYNSPLHF. For the CDR3, the DNA is TGCGCCAGCAGCCTCGGGGGGACATCCTATAATTCACCCCTCCACTTT. The chain couples TRBV5-1 to TRBJ1-6; D is possibly TRBD1 (6 bases). The germline V and J ends were trimmed by 4 bases and 1 base, with 12 bases remaining between them. Germline V gene data show CDR1 as SGHRS and CDR2 as YFSETQ. This CDR3 is built from 16 residues.